The 15 T cell receptor beta chains reported below all come from one sample, sequenced in a study of blood T cell repertoires in COVID-19. Profiled with immunoSEQ multiplex PCR; TCRdb holds only in-frame clones, not every one. The sample holds 200,000 to 250,000 clones, 80% to 90% seen once. The specimen sequenced was PBMCs or T cells enriched from blood (not recorded which). All receptors come from a woman between 45 and 60 years old who had been exposed to COVID-19.

This chain links TRBV19 with TRBJ1-1, with 8 bases that match TRBD1. Losses at the gene ends were 4 bases for V and 4 bases for J; bases not matched to a gene: 11. CDR1 and CDR2 from the germline V gene are LNHDA and SQIVND (reference sequence). The CDR3 runs to 16 residues. CDR3 loop: CASSTAGQGIGTEAFF. Here the CDR3 DNA reads TGTGCCAGTAGTACAGCTGGACAGGGAATTGGCACTGAAGCTTTCTTT.

CDR3 nucleotide sequence: TGTGCCAGCAGTGATGCGGGGGGGAGTGGGACTGAAGCTTTCTTT. It yields the protein CASSDAGGSGTEAFF. The chain employs TRBV25-1 and TRBJ1-1; TRBD1 is a possible D gene (5 bases). Trimming took off 3 bases at V and 5 bases at J, with 16 bases between the two ends. Germline CDR1 and CDR2: MGHDK and SYGVNS. The CDR3 extends over 15 amino acids.

The chain employs TRBV28 and TRBJ2-7, with 7 bases fitting TRBD2. V was clipped by 6 bases and J by 1 base; unmatched bases: 9. The germline V gene has CDR1 MDHEN and CDR2 SYDVKM. The CDR3 totals 15 residues. This CDR3 reads CASSTAGTTSYEQYF. CDR3 DNA: TGTGCCAGCAGCACCGCCGGGACTACATCCTACGAGCAGTACTTC.

The chain is built from TRBV6-5 and TRBJ2-5; D is possibly TRBD1 (5 bases). CDR1 MNHEY and CDR2 SVGAGI come from the germline V gene. There are 14 residues in the CDR3. Deletions cut 2 bases from V and 3 bases from J, with 10 bases between. CDR3 amino acids: CASSYRGPKETQYF. The CDR3 bases are TGTGCCAGCAGTTACAGGGGTCCGAAAGAGACCCAGTACTTC.

The chain combines TRBV2 with TRBJ1-6; possibly TRBD1 for D (6 bases). Trimming left V 8 bases short and J 1 base short, with 12 bases between. The CDR3 length is 15 residues. CDR1 SNHLY and CDR2 FYNNEI come from the germline V gene. DNA of the CDR3: TGTGCCAGCGGGGGGGCTACGTCCTATAATTCACCCCTCCACTTT. The encoded protein is CASGGATSYNSPLHF.

This chain links TRBV12-3 or TRBV12-4 with TRBJ1-3, with D perhaps matching TRBD1 (6 bases). The CDR3 length is 13 residues. Trimming cost V 7 bases and J 8 bases, with 15 bases left between them. This CDR3 reads CASNRQVSDTIYF. The CDR3 nucleotides read TGTGCCAGCAATCGACAGGTTTCGGACACCATATATTTT.

The CDR3 nucleotides are TGTGCCAGCAGACCCAGGGGATCGGGCACTGAAGCTTTCTTT. Its protein is CASRPRGSGTEAFF. The chain combines TRBV6-5 with TRBJ1-1; a possible D gene is TRBD1 (6 bases). V was clipped by 6 bases and J by 4 bases, with 15 bases between them. CDR1 MNHEY and CDR2 SVGAGI come from the germline V gene. The CDR3 runs to 14 residues.

The CDR3 protein is CASSARQGNTEAFF. DNA of the CDR3: TGTGCCAGCAGCGCCCGTCAGGGGAACACTGAAGCTTTCTTT. The chain couples TRBV9 to TRBJ1-1, with a tentative D call TRBD1 (5 bases). The CDR3 has 14 residues. Between the trimmed V and J ends, which lost 3 bases and 1 base, there was a span of 10 bases. CDR1 is SGDLS and CDR2 is YYNGEE in the germline V gene.

DNA of the CDR3: TGCAGTGCTCGTGGGCCGGGGGCGCGCGGGGGGACCTACGAGCAGTACTTC. Its translation: CSARGPGARGGTYEQYF. This sequence joins TRBV20-1 and TRBJ2-7; 8 nucleotides agree with TRBD2. Germline assignment: CDR1 DFQATT and CDR2 SNEGSKA (reference sequence). V shed 5 bases and J 2 bases; nucleotides not matched to a gene: 17. The CDR3 is 17 residues long.

V is TRBV5-1 and J is TRBJ2-3, with 10 bases aligning to TRBD2. The trim removed 0 bases at V and 5 bases at J, leaving 6 bases unmatched. The germline V gene has CDR1 SGHRS and CDR2 YFSETQ. This CDR3 spans 16 amino acids. The CDR3 DNA sequence: TGCGCCAGCAGCTTGGGAGCGGGGGGGCAGGGAGATACGCAGTATTTT. Protein product: CASSLGAGGQGDTQYF. Combining the CDR3 with reference TRBV5-1 and TRBJ2-3 gives the whole variable domain KAGVTQTPRYLIKTRGQQVTLSCSPISGHRSVSWYQQTPGQGLQFLFEYFSETQRNKGNFPGRFSGRQFSNSRSEMNVSTLELGDSALYLCASSLGAGGQGDTQYFGPGTRLTVL.

The CDR3 sequence is CASSLLGSGLKETQYF. DNA of the CDR3: TGTGCCAGCAGCTTACTCGGGAGTGGCCTTAAAGAGACCCAGTACTTC. The chain has TRBV7-2 and TRBJ2-5, with D possibly matching TRBD2 (6 bases). This CDR3 comprises 16 residues. V was shortened by 2 bases and J by 3 bases, with 16 bases between the two germline ends. Germline V gives CDR1 SGHTA, CDR2 FQGNSA.

The chain employs TRBV28 and TRBJ1-2; tentative D call: TRBD1 (6 bases). Germline CDR1 is MDHEN and CDR2 is SYDVKM. V shed 9 bases and J shed 2 bases, with 10 bases lying between them. The CDR3 runs 12 residues. CDR3 amino acids: CASSGGNYGYTF. CDR3 nucleotides: TGTGCCAGTTCTGGGGGCAACTATGGCTACACCTTC.

The V call is TRBV6-1, the J call TRBJ1-2, with TRBD1 as a possible D gene (5 bases). Trimming shortened V by 2 bases and J by 5 bases, and 9 bases separated the two germline ends. The CDR3 sequence is 13 residues long. CDR1 is MNHNS and CDR2 is SASEGT in the germline V gene. The CDR3 protein is CASSELTEYGYTF. The CDR3 DNA follows: TGTGCCAGCAGTGAATTGACAGAATATGGCTACACCTTC.

The DNA of the CDR3 is TGTGCCAGCTCATCATTACTAGCTACAATCTCCTACGAGCAGTACTTC. Protein: CASSSLLATISYEQYF. The rearrangement uses TRBV18 and TRBJ2-7; possibly TRBD2 for D (6 bases). The V end lost 5 bases, the J end lost 0 bases, and 17 bases lay between the germline ends. Germline CDR1 and CDR2: KGHSH and LQKENI. The CDR3 loop spans 16 amino acids. The whole variable domain, filled in from reference TRBV18 and TRBJ2-7, reads NAGVMQNPRHLVRRRGQEARLRCSPMKGHSHVYWYRQLPEEGLKFMVYLQKENIIDESGMPKERFSAEFPKEGPSILRIQQVVRGDSAAYFCASSSLLATISYEQYFGPGTRLTVT.

The chain uses TRBV27 and TRBJ2-3, with 9 bases aligning to TRBD1. This CDR3 has 14 residues. CDR1 MNHEY and CDR2 SMNVEV come from the germline V gene (reference sequence). V lost 5 bases to trimming and J lost 7 bases; unmatched junction nucleotides: 7. CDR3 sequence (DNA): TGTGCCAGCAGTGGGGGACAGGGTTGGAATACGCAGTATTTT. This gives the protein CASSGGQGWNTQYF.